A single sample gave rise to the 9 T cell receptor beta chains below, sequenced in a study of T cells in Graves' hyperthyroidism and ophthalmopathy. Amplification targeted TCR beta CDR3 regions from RNA transcripts. When the TCR CDR3 underwent first-round RT-PCR, the HTBI primer set was used. One entry per CDR3 protein, called by TCRdb with MiXCR from the multiplex PCR reads. The repertoire holds about 710,000 distinct CDR3 sequences, with less than 20% as singletons. The sample taken for sequencing was blood. All receptors derive from a man aged 18 to 29 with Graves' hyperthyroidism.

This clonotype was found a few times. The V and J genes are TRBV10-2 and TRBJ1-1; TRBD1 matches at 7 bases. Germline CDR1 reads WSHSY; CDR2 reads SAAADI. This CDR3 contains 14 residues. The trim removed 4 bases at V and 11 bases at J, leaving 13 bases unmatched. CDR3 sequence reads: CASSGNRGASSAFF. The CDR3, as DNA: TGCGCCAGCAGTGGTAACAGGGGTGCCTCCTCTGCTTTCTTT.

The chain has TRBV11-3 and TRBJ2-3; D not certain. CDR1 SGHNT and CDR2 YENEEA come from the germline V gene. V was cut by 0 bases and J by 7 bases, with 5 bases left in between. The CDR3 is made up of 12 amino acids. CDR3 nucleotide sequence: TGTGCCAGCAGCTTAGATCCGTATACGCAGTATTTT. Its protein is CASSLDPYTQYF.

In this sample, this clonotype turned up many times. The V and J genes are TRBV28 and TRBJ2-1, with D hard to call. V was trimmed by 6 bases and J by 4 bases, leaving 7 bases between them. Germline V CDR1 and CDR2: MDHEN, SYDVKM. The CDR3 covers 12 residues. The CDR3 DNA sequence: TGTGCCAGCAGCTTAACTTACAATGAGCAGTTCTTC. Protein: CASSLTYNEQFF.

The chain joins TRBV10-3 to TRBJ1-5; 7 nucleotides agree with TRBD1. After removal of 2 bases from V and 11 bases from J, the junction contained 12 bases not matched to a gene. The CDR3 covers 15 residues. Germline lookup yields CDR1 ENHRY and CDR2 SYGVKD. As DNA, the CDR3 is TGTGCCATCAGTGAGGTAGGGGGCGGCCCCTATGCCCAGCATTTT. Translated, it gives CAISEVGGGPYAQHF.

This clonotype was seen repeatedly, ten times or more. The chain recombines TRBV28 with TRBJ2-7; D is perhaps TRBD2 (5 bases). Trimming removed 6 bases at V and 3 bases at J, with 18 bases between. The germline CDR1 and CDR2 sequences are MDHEN and SYDVKM. The CDR3 extends over 15 amino acids. For the CDR3, the DNA is TGTGCCAGCAGCCTCGGACTTTACCCTATCTACGAGCAGTACTTC. Amino acid sequence: CASSLGLYPIYEQYF.

This clonotype was found a few times. This rearrangement joins TRBV18 to TRBJ2-7; unclear D gene. This CDR3 region has 14 residues. Germline CDR1 reads KGHSH; CDR2 reads LQKENI. Trimming took off 3 bases at V and 6 bases at J, with 15 bases between the two ends. CDR3 sequence (DNA): TGTGCCAGCTCACCGACTCAACCGGTTCTCGAGCAGTACTTC. Protein sequence: CASSPTQPVLEQYF.

V and J are TRBV20-1 and TRBJ2-7; 7 bases agree with TRBD2. CDR1 is DFQATT, CDR2 SNEGSKA, per germline (reference sequence). Unmatched junction bases numbered 8, after V lost 3 bases and J lost 3 bases. This CDR3 spans 14 amino acids. This CDR3 reads CSASLGGGYYEQYF. For the CDR3, the DNA is TGCAGTGCTAGCCTGGGGGGAGGGTACTACGAGCAGTACTTC.

V and J are TRBV15 and TRBJ2-4; no reliable D call. Trimming stripped 5 bases from V and 8 bases from J, with 13 bases between. The germline CDR1 and CDR2 sequences are LNHNV and YYDKDF (reference sequence). CDR3 size: 13 residues. The CDR3 nucleotides read TGTGCCACCAGCTCCAGTTTAGGCTACATTCAGTACTTC. It specifies CATSSSLGYIQYF.

The chain uses TRBV19 and TRBJ1-5; D may be TRBD1 (6 bases). Deletions cut 9 bases from V and 6 bases from J, with 18 bases between. This CDR3 is 14 amino acids long. CDR1 and CDR2 (germline): LNHDA, SQIVND (reference sequence). In DNA, the CDR3 is TGTGCCAGCACCCCCCCAGGGGCTGTTCAGCCCCAGCATTTT. As protein: CASTPPGAVQPQHF.